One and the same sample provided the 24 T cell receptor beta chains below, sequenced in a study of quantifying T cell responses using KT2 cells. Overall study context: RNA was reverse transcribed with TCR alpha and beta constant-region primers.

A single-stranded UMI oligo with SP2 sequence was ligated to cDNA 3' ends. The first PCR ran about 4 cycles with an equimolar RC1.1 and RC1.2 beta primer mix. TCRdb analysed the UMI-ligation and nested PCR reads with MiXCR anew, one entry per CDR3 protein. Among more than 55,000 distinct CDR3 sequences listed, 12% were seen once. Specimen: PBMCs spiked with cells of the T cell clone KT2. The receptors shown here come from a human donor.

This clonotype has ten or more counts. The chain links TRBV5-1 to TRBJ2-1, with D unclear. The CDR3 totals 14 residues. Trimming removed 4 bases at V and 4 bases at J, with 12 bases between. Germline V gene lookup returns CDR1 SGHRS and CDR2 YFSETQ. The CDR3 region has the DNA TGCGCCAGCAGCATCACAGAAATTTACAATGAGCAGTTCTTC. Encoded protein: CASSITEIYNEQFF.

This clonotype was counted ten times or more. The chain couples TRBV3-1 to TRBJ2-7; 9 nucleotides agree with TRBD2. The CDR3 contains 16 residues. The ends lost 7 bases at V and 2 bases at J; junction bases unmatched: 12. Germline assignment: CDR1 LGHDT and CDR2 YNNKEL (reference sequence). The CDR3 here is CASTQGGSGGAYEQYF. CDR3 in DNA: TGTGCCAGCACCCAGGGTGGTAGCGGGGGCGCCTACGAGCAGTACTTC.

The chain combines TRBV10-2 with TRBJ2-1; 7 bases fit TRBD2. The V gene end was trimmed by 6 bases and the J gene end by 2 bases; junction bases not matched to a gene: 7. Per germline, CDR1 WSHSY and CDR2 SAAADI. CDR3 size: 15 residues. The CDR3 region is CASRLPGTTYNEQFF. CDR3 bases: TGCGCCAGCAGACTTCCCGGGACTACCTACAATGAGCAGTTCTTC.

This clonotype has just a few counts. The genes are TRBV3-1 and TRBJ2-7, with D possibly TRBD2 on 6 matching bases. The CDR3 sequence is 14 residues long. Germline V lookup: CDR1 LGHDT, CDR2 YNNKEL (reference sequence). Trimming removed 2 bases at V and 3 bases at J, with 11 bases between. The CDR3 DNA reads TGTGCCAGCAGCCAAATGTCTAGCGACTACGAGCAGTACTTC. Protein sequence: CASSQMSSDYEQYF.

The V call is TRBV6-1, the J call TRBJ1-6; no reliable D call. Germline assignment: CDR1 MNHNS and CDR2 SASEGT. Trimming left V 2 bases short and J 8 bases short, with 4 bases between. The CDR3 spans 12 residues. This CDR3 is CASSERDSPLHF. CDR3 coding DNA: TGTGCCAGCAGTGAAAGGGATTCACCCCTCCACTTT.

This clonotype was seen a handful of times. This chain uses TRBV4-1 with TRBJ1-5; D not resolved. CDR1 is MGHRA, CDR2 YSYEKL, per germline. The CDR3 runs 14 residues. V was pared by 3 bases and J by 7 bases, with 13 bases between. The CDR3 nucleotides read TGCGCCAGCAGCCAGGGCCACAGTACGCAGCCCCAGCATTTT. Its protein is CASSQGHSTQPQHF.

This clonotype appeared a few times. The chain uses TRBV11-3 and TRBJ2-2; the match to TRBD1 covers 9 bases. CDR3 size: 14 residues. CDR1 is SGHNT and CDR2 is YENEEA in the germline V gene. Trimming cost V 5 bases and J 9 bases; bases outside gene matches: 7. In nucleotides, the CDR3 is TGTGCCAGCAGCCAGGAAACAGGGGGCAGGGAGCTGTTTTTT. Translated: CASSQETGGRELFF.

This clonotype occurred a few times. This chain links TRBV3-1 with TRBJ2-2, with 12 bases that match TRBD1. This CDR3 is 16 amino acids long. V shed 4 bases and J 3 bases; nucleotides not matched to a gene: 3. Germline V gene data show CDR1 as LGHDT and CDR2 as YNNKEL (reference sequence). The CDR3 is CASSLGQGADTGELFF. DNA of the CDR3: TGTGCCAGCAGCCTGGGACAGGGGGCAGACACCGGGGAGCTGTTTTTT.

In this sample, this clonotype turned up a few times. In DNA, the CDR3 is TGTGCCAGCAGCTCCCTAACTAGCGGGGTAGAGACCCAGTACTTC. Translated: CASSSLTSGVETQYF. V gene TRBV7-3 combines with J gene TRBJ2-5; 10 bases match TRBD2. The ends lost 4 bases at V and 4 bases at J; junction bases unmatched: 6. CDR3 length: 15 amino acids. Germline V gene sequence: CDR1 SGHTA, CDR2 FQGTGA.

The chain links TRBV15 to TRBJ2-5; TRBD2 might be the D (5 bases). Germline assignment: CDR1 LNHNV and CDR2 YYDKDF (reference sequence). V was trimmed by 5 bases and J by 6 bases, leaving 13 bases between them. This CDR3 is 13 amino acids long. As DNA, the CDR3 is TGTGCCACCAGCCCTGGGAGTTTCAAGACCCAGTACTTC. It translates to CATSPGSFKTQYF.

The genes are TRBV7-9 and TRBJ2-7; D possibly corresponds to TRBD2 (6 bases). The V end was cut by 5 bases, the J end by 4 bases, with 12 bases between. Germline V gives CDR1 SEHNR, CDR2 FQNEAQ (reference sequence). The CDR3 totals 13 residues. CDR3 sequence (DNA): TGTGCCAGCAGCCCCGGGACTGGTTACGAGCAGTACTTC. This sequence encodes CASSPGTGYEQYF.

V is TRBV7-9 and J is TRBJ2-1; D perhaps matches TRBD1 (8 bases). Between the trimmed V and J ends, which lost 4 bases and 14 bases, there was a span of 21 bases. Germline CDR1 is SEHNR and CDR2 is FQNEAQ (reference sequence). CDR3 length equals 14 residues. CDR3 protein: CASSSEQYTGGEFF. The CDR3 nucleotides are TGTGCCAGCAGCTCCGAACAATATACAGGGGGGGAGTTCTTC.

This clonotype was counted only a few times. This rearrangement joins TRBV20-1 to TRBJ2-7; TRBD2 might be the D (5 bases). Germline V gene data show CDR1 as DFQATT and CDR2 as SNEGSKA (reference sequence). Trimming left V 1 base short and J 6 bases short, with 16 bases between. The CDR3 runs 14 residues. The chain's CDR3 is CSARGRGKWGEQYF. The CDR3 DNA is TGCAGTGCTAGAGGAAGAGGGAAGTGGGGCGAGCAGTACTTC.

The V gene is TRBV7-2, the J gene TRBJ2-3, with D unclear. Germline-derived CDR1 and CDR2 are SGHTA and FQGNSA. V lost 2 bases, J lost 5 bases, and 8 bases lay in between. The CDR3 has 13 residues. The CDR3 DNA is TGTGCCAGCAGCTTAAACGCCCGAGATACGCAGTATTTT. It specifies CASSLNARDTQYF.

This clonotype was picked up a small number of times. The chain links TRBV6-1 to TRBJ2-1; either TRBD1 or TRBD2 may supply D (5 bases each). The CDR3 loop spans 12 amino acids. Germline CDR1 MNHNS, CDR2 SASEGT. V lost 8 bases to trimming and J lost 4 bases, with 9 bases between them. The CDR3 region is CASVWGYNEQFF. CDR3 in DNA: TGTGCCAGCGTATGGGGGTACAATGAGCAGTTCTTC.

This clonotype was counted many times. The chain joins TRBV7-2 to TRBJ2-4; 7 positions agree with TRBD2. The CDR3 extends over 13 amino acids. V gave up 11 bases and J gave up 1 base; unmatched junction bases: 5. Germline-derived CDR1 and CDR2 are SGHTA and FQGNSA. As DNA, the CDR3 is TGTGCCGGGGGGGGTAACGCCAAAAACATTCAGTACTTC. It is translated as CAGGGNAKNIQYF.

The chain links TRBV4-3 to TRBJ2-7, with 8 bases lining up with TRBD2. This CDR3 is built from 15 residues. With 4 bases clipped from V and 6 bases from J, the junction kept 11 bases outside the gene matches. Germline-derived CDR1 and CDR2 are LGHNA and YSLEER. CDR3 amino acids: CASSLSVGRAFEQYF. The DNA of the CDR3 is TGCGCCAGCAGCCTATCTGTCGGGAGGGCTTTCGAGCAGTACTTC.

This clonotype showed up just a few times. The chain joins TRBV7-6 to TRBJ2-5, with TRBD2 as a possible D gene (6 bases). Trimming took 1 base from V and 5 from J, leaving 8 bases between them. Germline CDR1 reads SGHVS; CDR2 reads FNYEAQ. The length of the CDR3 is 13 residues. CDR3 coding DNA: TGTGCCAGCAGCTTAGAACTAGCTGAGACCCAGTACTTC. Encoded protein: CASSLELAETQYF.

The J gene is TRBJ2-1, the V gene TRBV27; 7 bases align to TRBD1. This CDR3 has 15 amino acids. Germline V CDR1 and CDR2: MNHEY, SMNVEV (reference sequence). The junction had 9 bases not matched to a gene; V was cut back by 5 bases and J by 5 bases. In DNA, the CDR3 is TGTGCCAGCAGTCCTGACAGGGACCGTGACAATGAGCAGTTCTTC. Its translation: CASSPDRDRDNEQFF.

CDR3 DNA sequence: TGCAGTGCGTCGCAGGGGGTTGGCAATCAGCCCCAGCATTTT. Encoded protein: CSASQGVGNQPQHF. This chain joins TRBV20-1 and TRBJ1-5, with 7 nucleotides matching TRBD1. Trimming took 6 bases from V and 2 from J; bases not matched to a gene: 7. CDR3 length: 14 amino acids. Germline CDR1 and CDR2: DFQATT and SNEGSKA (reference sequence).

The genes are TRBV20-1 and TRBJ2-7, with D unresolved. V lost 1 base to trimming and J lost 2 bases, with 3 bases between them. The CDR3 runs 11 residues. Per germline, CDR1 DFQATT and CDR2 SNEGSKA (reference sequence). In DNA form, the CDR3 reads TGCAGTGCTAGAGGAACCTACGAGCAGTACTTC. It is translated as CSARGTYEQYF.

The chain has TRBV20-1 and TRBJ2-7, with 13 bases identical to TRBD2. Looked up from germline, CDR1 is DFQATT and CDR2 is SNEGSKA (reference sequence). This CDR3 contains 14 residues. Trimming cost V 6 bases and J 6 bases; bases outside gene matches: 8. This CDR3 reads CSAGTSGTEGEQYF. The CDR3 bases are TGCAGTGCCGGGACTAGCGGGACCGAAGGCGAGCAGTACTTC.

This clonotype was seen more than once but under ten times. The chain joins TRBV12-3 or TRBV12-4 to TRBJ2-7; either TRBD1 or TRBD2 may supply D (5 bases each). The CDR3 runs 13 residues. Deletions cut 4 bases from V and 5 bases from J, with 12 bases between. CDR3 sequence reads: CASSSGLGDEQYF. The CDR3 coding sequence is TGTGCCAGCAGTTCCGGTTTGGGGGACGAGCAGTACTTC.

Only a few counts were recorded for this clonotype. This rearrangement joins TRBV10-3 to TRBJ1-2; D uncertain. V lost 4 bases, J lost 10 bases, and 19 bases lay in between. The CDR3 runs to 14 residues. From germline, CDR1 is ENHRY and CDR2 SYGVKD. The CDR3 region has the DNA TGTGCCATCAGTGGGGCGGCCCTGGGTTACGACTACACCTTC. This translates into CAISGAALGYDYTF.